This passage covers 8 T cell receptor beta chains from one sample sequenced in a study of Tregs in tolerant kidney transplant recipients. Method: immunoSEQ multiplex PCR; TCRdb's copy keeps in-frame clones and lacks some. The sample includes roughly 40,000 clones, 95% to 96% of them seen just once. Antigen specificity for these receptors is unknown. Sequenced sample: Tregs from blood cultured with allogeneic cells. These receptors came from a human donor in good health.

The gene calls are TRBV18 and TRBJ2-7, with D possibly TRBD1 on 6 matching bases. V lost 3 bases to trimming and J lost 4 bases, with 19 bases between them. The CDR3 length is 16 residues. Germline V CDR1 and CDR2: KGHSH, LQKENI. The CDR3 reads CASSPQGNKYPYEQYF. Written as DNA, the CDR3 is TGTGCCAGCTCACCCCAGGGGAACAAGTACCCATACGAGCAGTACTTC.

The chain has TRBV6-5 and TRBJ1-5, with 8 positions matching TRBD1. Trimming took 5 bases from V and 1 from J; bases not matched to a gene: 1. The length of the CDR3 is 14 residues. Germline assignment: CDR1 MNHEY and CDR2 SVGAGI. CDR3 DNA sequence: TGTGCCAGCAGTAGGACAGGGAGCAATCAGCCCCAGCATTTT. Its translation is CASSRTGSNQPQHF.

J is TRBJ1-3 and V is TRBV19; 9 positions match TRBD1. CDR3 size: 18 residues. The trim removed 6 bases at V and 3 bases at J, leaving 15 bases unmatched. Germline V CDR1 and CDR2: LNHDA, SQIVND (reference sequence). The CDR3 DNA sequence: TGTGCCAGTAGCCGGTTTCACGACAGGGGGAGTAGTGGAAACACCATATATTTT. As protein: CASSRFHDRGSSGNTIYF.

J is TRBJ1-4 and V is TRBV2, with D possibly being TRBD1 (5 bases). The CDR3 sequence is 15 residues long. Germline CDR1 reads SNHLY; CDR2 reads FYNNEI. The V end was cut by 6 bases, the J end by 4 bases, with 15 bases between. The CDR3 region is CASRPDRVFNEKLFF. For the CDR3, the DNA is TGTGCCAGCAGACCCGACAGAGTCTTTAATGAAAAACTGTTTTTT.

The J gene is TRBJ2-5, the V gene TRBV7-9; 8 bases match TRBD2. This CDR3 contains 16 residues. Germline-derived CDR1 and CDR2 are SEHNR and FQNEAQ (reference sequence). With V trimmed by 2 bases and J by 1 base, 6 bases remained unmatched. CDR3 sequence (DNA): TGTGCCAGCAGCTTAAACCTACTAGCGGCCCAAGAGACCCAGTACTTC. It specifies CASSLNLLAAQETQYF. The entire variable domain, with the rest obtained from reference TRBV7-9 and TRBJ2-5, is as follows: DTGVSQNPRHKITKRGQNVTFRCDPISEHNRLYWYRQTLGQGPEFLTYFQNEAQLEKSRLLSDRFSAERPKGSFSTLEIQRTEQGDSAMYLCASSLNLLAAQETQYFGPGTRLLVL.

This chain uses TRBV5-5 with TRBJ2-1; weak D call: TRBD2 (5 bases). In germline, CDR1 is SGHKS, CDR2 YYEKEE (reference sequence). Trimming removed 0 bases from V and 12 bases from J, with 7 bases in between. The CDR3 runs 11 residues. CDR3 in DNA: TGTGCCAGCAGCTTGGGAGGGCGGCAGTTCTTC. Its protein product is CASSLGGRQFF.

This chain connects TRBV7-3 to TRBJ2-3, with 12 bases that match TRBD2. Per the germline V gene, CDR1 is SGHTA and CDR2 is FQGTGA. The CDR3 is made up of 16 amino acids. V was clipped by 2 bases and J by 7 bases; unmatched bases: 7. DNA for the CDR3: TGTGCCAGCAGCTTAGCCCCTAGCGGGGGGGGAAATACGCAGTATTTT. It encodes CASSLAPSGGGNTQYF.

The rearrangement links TRBV7-9 to TRBJ1-4; the D is unclear. CDR1 and CDR2 from the germline V gene are SEHNR and FQNEAQ (reference sequence). V lost 5 bases and J 5 bases, leaving 15 bases between the germline ends. This CDR3 contains 15 residues. The CDR3 DNA reads as TGTGCCAGCAGCATACCCCGGACCGCAAATGAAAAACTGTTTTTT. It translates to CASSIPRTANEKLFF.